The rows below give T cell receptor beta chains drawn from one sample of a study of molecular identifiers for immune sequencing clone quantification. TCRdb called the PCR reads again in MiXCR, with one record for every CDR3 protein. The sample holds 85,000 to 100,000 distinct CDR3 sequences, roughly 26% seen once. The source material was naive CD8+ T cells from blood, with Jurkat cell RNA spiked in. These TCRs come from a human donor in good health. Some libraries in this study had Jurkat cell RNA spiked in. CDR3s include the opening cysteine and the closing phenylalanine or tryptophan. Each record gives: D gene, J gene, V gene, clone size, CDR3 protein, CDR3 DNA. D genes are given only for firm matches. Size is stated for part of the rows, as once, few or many counts, or as a class when the clone is expanded.

d_gene: TRBD2; j_gene: TRBJ2-3; v_gene: TRBV28; abundance: -; CDR3aa: CASSPGASGSTDTQYF; CDR3nt: TGTGCCAGCAGTCCTGGGGCTAGCGGGAGCACAGATACGCAGTATTTT
d_gene: -; j_gene: TRBJ2-7; v_gene: TRBV3-1; abundance: -; CDR3aa: CASSLSRSLPYEQYF; CDR3nt: TGTGCCAGCAGCCTCAGTCGGTCCCTCCCCTACGAGCAGTACTTC
d_gene: -; j_gene: TRBJ1-2; v_gene: TRBV20-1; abundance: many; CDR3aa: CSARDIARTVPSYGYTF; CDR3nt: TGCAGTGCTAGAGATATCGCCAGGACCGTTCCTTCCTATGGCTACACCTTC
d_gene: -; j_gene: TRBJ2-5; v_gene: TRBV28; abundance: few; CDR3aa: CASSYSFQETQYF; CDR3nt: TGTGCCAGCAGCTACAGCTTTCAAGAGACCCAGTACTTC
d_gene: -; j_gene: TRBJ2-3; v_gene: TRBV4-1; abundance: many; CDR3aa: CASSQDLPDTQYF; CDR3nt: TGCGCCAGCAGCCAAGATCTCCCAGATACGCAGTATTTT
d_gene: -; j_gene: TRBJ2-7; v_gene: TRBV29-1; abundance: few; CDR3aa: CSVEGSSYEQYF; CDR3nt: TGCAGCGTTGAAGGGAGCTCCTACGAGCAGTACTTC
d_gene: -; j_gene: TRBJ2-7; v_gene: TRBV6-5; abundance: few; CDR3aa: CATLSGLPKDEQYF; CDR3nt: TGTGCCACCCTCTCGGGACTTCCGAAGGACGAGCAGTACTTC
d_gene: -; j_gene: TRBJ2-7; v_gene: TRBV27; abundance: many; CDR3aa: CASRNLEGTYEQYF; CDR3nt: TGTGCCAGCAGAAACCTGGAGGGTACCTACGAGCAGTACTTC
d_gene: TRBD1; j_gene: TRBJ2-1; v_gene: TRBV5-4; abundance: many; CDR3aa: CASSRGQGYNEQFF; CDR3nt: TGTGCCAGCAGCAGGGGACAGGGTTACAATGAGCAGTTCTTC
d_gene: TRBD2; j_gene: TRBJ2-1; v_gene: TRBV7-9; abundance: -; CDR3aa: CASSSGLADHNEQFF; CDR3nt: TGTGCCAGCAGCTCGGGACTAGCGGATCACAATGAGCAGTTCTTC
d_gene: -; j_gene: TRBJ2-7; v_gene: TRBV4-3; abundance: many; CDR3aa: CASSQDRVRHEQYF; CDR3nt: TGCGCCAGCAGCCAAGACAGGGTGAGGCACGAGCAGTACTTC
d_gene: -; j_gene: TRBJ2-7; v_gene: TRBV11-2; abundance: few; CDR3aa: CASSLDFQAATYEQYF; CDR3nt: TGTGCCAGCAGCTTAGATTTCCAGGCCGCAACCTACGAGCAGTACTTC
d_gene: -; j_gene: TRBJ2-1; v_gene: TRBV5-1; abundance: many; CDR3aa: CASSLGAGLDEQFF; CDR3nt: TGCGCCAGCAGCTTGGGGGCAGGGCTTGATGAGCAGTTCTTC
d_gene: -; j_gene: TRBJ2-7; v_gene: TRBV28; abundance: many; CDR3aa: CASSFRGHSSYEQYF; CDR3nt: TGTGCCAGCAGTTTCAGAGGCCATAGCTCCTACGAGCAGTACTTC
d_gene: -; j_gene: TRBJ1-3; v_gene: TRBV4-3; abundance: many; CDR3aa: CASSQERYYSGNTIYF; CDR3nt: TGCGCCAGCAGCCAAGAACGGTACTACTCTGGAAACACCATATATTTT
d_gene: TRBD2; j_gene: TRBJ2-7; v_gene: TRBV27; abundance: many; CDR3aa: CASSLGTSYRYEQYF; CDR3nt: TGTGCCAGCAGTCTCGGGACTAGCTATCGGTACGAGCAGTACTTC
d_gene: -; j_gene: TRBJ1-1; v_gene: TRBV15; abundance: many; CDR3aa: CATSRVSGITTEAFF; CDR3nt: TGTGCCACCAGCAGAGTGTCGGGGATAACCACTGAAGCTTTCTTT
d_gene: -; j_gene: TRBJ1-5; v_gene: TRBV11-2; abundance: -; CDR3aa: CTSSLGGDYQPQHF; CDR3nt: TGTACCAGCAGCTTAGGCGGCGACTATCAGCCCCAGCATTTT
d_gene: TRBD1; j_gene: TRBJ2-2; v_gene: TRBV6-2/TRBV6-3; abundance: -; CDR3aa: CASSYSVRGLPGELFF; CDR3nt: TGTGCCAGCAGTTACTCTGTCAGGGGGCTCCCCGGGGAGCTGTTTTTT
d_gene: TRBD2; j_gene: TRBJ2-1; v_gene: TRBV9; abundance: -; CDR3aa: CASSAPGLAGDEQFF; CDR3nt: TGTGCCAGCAGCGCACCGGGACTAGCGGGAGATGAGCAGTTCTTC
d_gene: TRBD1; j_gene: TRBJ1-1; v_gene: TRBV30; abundance: -; CDR3aa: CAWGADRDSEAFF; CDR3nt: TGTGCCTGGGGTGCGGACAGGGACAGTGAAGCTTTCTTT
d_gene: TRBD1; j_gene: TRBJ1-1; v_gene: TRBV27; abundance: few; CDR3aa: CASSLGQGAEAFF; CDR3nt: TGTGCCAGCAGTCTCGGACAGGGCGCTGAAGCTTTCTTT
d_gene: -; j_gene: TRBJ2-2; v_gene: TRBV27; abundance: few; CDR3aa: CASSERGNTGELFF; CDR3nt: TGTGCCAGCAGTGAGAGGGGGAACACCGGGGAGCTGTTTTTT
d_gene: -; j_gene: TRBJ1-5; v_gene: TRBV19; abundance: few; CDR3aa: CATLGQPNQPQHF; CDR3nt: TGTGCCACCCTTGGACAGCCCAATCAGCCCCAGCATTTT
d_gene: TRBD1; j_gene: TRBJ2-1; v_gene: TRBV5-6; abundance: many; CDR3aa: CASSLDRVVSYNEQFF; CDR3nt: TGTGCCAGCAGCTTAGACAGGGTAGTCTCCTACAATGAGCAGTTCTTC
d_gene: -; j_gene: TRBJ1-1; v_gene: TRBV11-2; abundance: -; CDR3aa: CASSLIVTEAFF; CDR3nt: TGTGCCAGCAGCTTAATTGTCACTGAAGCTTTCTTT
d_gene: TRBD1; j_gene: TRBJ2-7; v_gene: TRBV7-9; abundance: many; CDR3aa: CASSSDRSSYEQYF; CDR3nt: TGTGCCAGCAGCTCGGACAGGAGCTCCTACGAGCAGTACTTC
d_gene: -; j_gene: TRBJ2-1; v_gene: TRBV2; abundance: many; CDR3aa: CASSDPSDYGGPPYNEQFF; CDR3nt: TGTGCCAGCAGTGATCCGTCTGATTACGGTGGGCCACCCTACAATGAGCAGTTCTTC
d_gene: -; j_gene: TRBJ2-7; v_gene: TRBV27; abundance: few; CDR3aa: CASSLAGIPSYEQYF; CDR3nt: TGTGCCAGCAGTTTAGCGGGAATCCCCTCCTACGAGCAGTACTTC
d_gene: -; j_gene: TRBJ2-7; v_gene: TRBV11-2; abundance: few; CDR3aa: CASSFFDPPYEQYF; CDR3nt: TGTGCCAGCAGCTTTTTTGATCCTCCCTACGAGCAGTACTTC
d_gene: -; j_gene: TRBJ2-6; v_gene: TRBV14; abundance: -; CDR3aa: CASSLKDTPPGANVQTF; CDR3nt: TGTGCCAGCAGCTTAAAGGACACCCCTCCTGGGGCCAACGTCCAGACTTTC
d_gene: -; j_gene: TRBJ2-4; v_gene: TRBV4-3; abundance: few; CDR3aa: CASSQERGGTAKNIQYF; CDR3nt: TGCGCCAGCAGCCAAGAAAGGGGTGGAACGGCCAAAAACATTCAGTACTTC
d_gene: -; j_gene: TRBJ1-1; v_gene: TRBV19; abundance: many; CDR3aa: CASSIVSEAFF; CDR3nt: TGTGCCAGTAGTATTGTAAGCGAAGCTTTCTTT
d_gene: -; j_gene: TRBJ2-7; v_gene: TRBV6-5; abundance: many; CDR3aa: CASSYKEAYEQYF; CDR3nt: TGTGCCAGCAGTTACAAAGAAGCCTACGAGCAGTACTTC
d_gene: -; j_gene: TRBJ2-5; v_gene: TRBV12-3/TRBV12-4; abundance: many; CDR3aa: CASSLDGRQETQYF; CDR3nt: TGTGCCAGCAGTTTAGACGGACGTCAAGAGACCCAGTACTTC
d_gene: -; j_gene: TRBJ1-3; v_gene: TRBV2; abundance: few; CDR3aa: CASSGMSSGNTIYF; CDR3nt: TGTGCCAGCAGTGGTATGAGCTCTGGAAACACCATATATTTT
d_gene: -; j_gene: TRBJ2-2; v_gene: TRBV27; abundance: -; CDR3aa: CASSFQATGELFF; CDR3nt: TGTGCCAGCAGTTTTCAGGCCACCGGGGAGCTGTTTTTT
d_gene: -; j_gene: TRBJ2-1; v_gene: TRBV28; abundance: few; CDR3aa: CASSFWQSYNEQFF; CDR3nt: TGTGCCAGCAGTTTCTGGCAAAGCTACAATGAGCAGTTCTTC
d_gene: TRBD2; j_gene: TRBJ2-7; v_gene: TRBV20-1; abundance: many; CDR3aa: CSARPPTSGIHEQYF; CDR3nt: TGCAGTGCTAGACCCCCGACTAGCGGGATACACGAGCAGTACTTC
d_gene: -; j_gene: TRBJ2-7; v_gene: TRBV3-1; abundance: few; CDR3aa: CASSSRDSTYEQYF; CDR3nt: TGTGCCAGCAGCAGCCGGGACTCCACCTACGAGCAGTACTTC
d_gene: -; j_gene: TRBJ2-6; v_gene: TRBV4-1; abundance: many; CDR3aa: CASSQESRLSLSGANVLTF; CDR3nt: TGCGCCAGCAGCCAAGAAAGCCGGCTTTCCCTCTCTGGGGCCAACGTCCTGACTTTC
d_gene: -; j_gene: TRBJ1-5; v_gene: TRBV4-1; abundance: -; CDR3aa: CAGSQLGGGGQPQHF; CDR3nt: TGCGCCGGCAGCCAGCTGGGAGGAGGGGGGCAGCCCCAGCATTTT
d_gene: -; j_gene: TRBJ2-3; v_gene: TRBV12-3/TRBV12-4; abundance: many; CDR3aa: CASKSSGTIDTQYF; CDR3nt: TGTGCCAGCAAATCATCCGGGACAATCGATACGCAGTATTTT
d_gene: -; j_gene: TRBJ2-3; v_gene: TRBV5-1; abundance: many; CDR3aa: CASSLAGEWTDTQYF; CDR3nt: TGCGCCAGCAGCTTGGCGGGAGAATGGACAGATACGCAGTATTTT
d_gene: -; j_gene: TRBJ2-3; v_gene: TRBV28; abundance: -; CDR3aa: CASSSWTSTDAQCF; CDR3nt: TGTGCCAGCAGTTCCTGGACCAGCACAGATGCGCAGTGTTTT
d_gene: -; j_gene: TRBJ2-5; v_gene: TRBV27; abundance: many; CDR3aa: CASSDNQETQYF; CDR3nt: TGTGCCAGCTCGGACAACCAAGAGACCCAGTACTTC